A single sample gave rise to the 9 T cell receptor beta chains below, sequenced in a study of CD8 T cells in Susac syndrome. A quantity of about 0.5 to 1 ug RNA underwent reverse transcription using random hexamers. TCRdb reprocessed the immunoSEQ multiplex PCR reads via MiXCR and lists one record per CDR3 protein. The top ten hold 0.2% to 0.25% of the sample, which has about 300,000 distinct CDR3 sequences, approximately 85% seen once. Sequencing input: CD8+ T cells from PBMCs. The receptors stem from a human donor with multiple sclerosis.

This chain connects TRBV27 to TRBJ2-3, with TRBD1 identical over 10 bases. CDR3 length equals 18 residues. Germline V gene lookup returns CDR1 MNHEY and CDR2 SMNVEV (reference sequence). V lost 4 bases and J lost 2; bases outside the gene matches: 12. The CDR3 loop reads CASSYIRVGTGVTDTQYF. CDR3 nucleotides: TGTGCCAGCAGTTATATCCGTGTAGGGACAGGGGTCACAGATACGCAGTATTTT.

The rearrangement links TRBV28 to TRBJ2-5; no firm D call. This CDR3 spans 12 amino acids. Trimming took off 3 bases at V and 4 bases at J, with 6 bases between the two ends. Germline V gives CDR1 MDHEN, CDR2 SYDVKM. CDR3 sequence reads: CASSLWRETQYF. In DNA form, the CDR3 reads TGTGCCAGCAGTTTGTGGCGAGAGACCCAGTACTTC.

The J gene is TRBJ1-6, the V gene TRBV7-9; 8 positions agree with TRBD1. CDR3 length equals 16 residues. V dropped 5 bases and J dropped 9; count of bases not matched to a gene: 12. Germline lookup yields CDR1 SEHNR and CDR2 FQNEAQ (reference sequence). CDR3 loop: CASSPGQGPLSSPLHF. CDR3 nucleotides: TGTGCCAGCAGCCCCGGACAGGGACCCCTTAGTTCACCCCTCCACTTT.

This clonotype was counted a few times. The rearrangement uses TRBV11-2 and TRBJ2-3; D gene ambiguous. This CDR3 is built from 14 residues. V was shortened by 3 bases and J by 2 bases, with 9 bases between the two germline ends. Germline assignment: CDR1 SGHAT and CDR2 FQNNGV. Here the CDR3 DNA reads TGTGCCAGCAGCTTGGAAGGGTACACAGATACGCAGTATTTT. Its translation is CASSLEGYTDTQYF.

The V gene is TRBV13, the J gene TRBJ2-5; 13 bases map to TRBD2. V gave up 4 bases and J gave up 7 bases; unmatched junction bases: 9. The CDR3 loop spans 16 amino acids. In germline, CDR1 is PRHDT, CDR2 FYEKMQ (reference sequence). The CDR3 protein is CASSSSTSGRAGTQYF. CDR3 DNA: TGTGCCAGCAGCTCATCAACTAGCGGGAGGGCCGGGACCCAGTACTTC. The complete variable domain, with remaining parts taken from reference TRBV13 and TRBJ2-5, reads AAGVIQSPRHLIKEKRETATLKCYPIPRHDTVYWYQQGPGQDPQFLISFYEKMQSDKGSIPDRFSAQQFSDYHSELNMSSLELGDSALYFCASSSSTSGRAGTQYFGPGTRLLVL.

The chain uses TRBV12-3 or TRBV12-4 and TRBJ2-2, with 9 bases that match TRBD1. V was clipped by 7 bases and J by 5 bases; unmatched bases: 14. This CDR3 comprises 17 residues. This CDR3 reads CASTPPGQGSWTGELFF. CDR3 DNA sequence: TGTGCCAGCACCCCCCCGGGACAGGGATCCTGGACCGGGGAGCTGTTTTTT.

As for this clonotype: The junction and the germline gene differ at one end; a read error may be behind it. The chain recombines TRBV4-3 with TRBJ2-7; D gene unclear. The CDR3 is 15 amino acids. The germline CDR1 and CDR2 sequences are LGHNA and YSLEER. The CDR3 DNA follows: TGCGCGAGCAGCCAAGATTTCGGGCAGCGCTACGAGCAGTACTTC. Translated: CASSQDFGQRYEQYF.

V usage is TRBV27 and J usage is TRBJ2-5; D might be TRBD2 (6 bases). Trimming took off 6 bases at V and 5 bases at J, with 19 bases between the two ends. This CDR3 region has 15 residues. Germline V gene data show CDR1 as MNHEY and CDR2 as SMNVEV (reference sequence). The CDR3: CASSNSYSAGETQYF. The CDR3 region has the DNA TGTGCCAGCAGCAACTCCTACTCTGCGGGGGAGACCCAGTACTTC.

The V call is TRBV19, the J call TRBJ2-1; unclear D gene. Trimming cost V 4 bases and J 1 base, with 17 bases left between them. This CDR3 is built from 17 residues. Per the germline V gene, CDR1 is LNHDA and CDR2 is SQIVND (reference sequence). The CDR3 region is CASSRWEASGSYNEQFF. CDR3 coding DNA: TGTGCCAGTAGTAGATGGGAAGCTAGTGGGTCCTACAATGAGCAGTTCTTC.